Below, one T cell receptor (beta chain) is given with its context. Antigen specificity is unknown. The repertoire was sequenced with immunoSEQ multiplex PCR; TCRdb's copy has only in-frame clones and lacks some. The top ten clones hold about 18% of a sample with roughly 42,000 clones, around 63% of them seen once. This entry belongs to a study of radiotherapy plus CTLA-4 blockade in lung cancer. Across the whole study: Among patients, over 15% showed objective responses, and 30% to 40% had disease control.

Losses at the gene ends were 0 bases for V and 8 bases for J; bases not matched to a gene: 3. Germline values: CDR1 ENHRY, CDR2 SYGVKD. This CDR3 is 14 amino acids long. Findings and limits, study-wide: Peripheral blood showed expansion of tumor-derived TCR clones after radiotherapy and ipilimumab. Response, reportedly, was best predicted by interferon-beta along with early blood T cell clone dynamics.

Sequencing was performed on peripheral blood, taken from a patient treated with radiotherapy plus ipilimumab. J is TRBJ2-1 and V is TRBV10-3; TRBD1 agrees at 8 bases. This TCR came from a human donor with non-small cell lung cancer who had a partial response to radiotherapy plus ipilimumab. CDR3 amino acids: CAISESDRVYEQFF. The CDR3 DNA reads as TGTGCCATCAGTGAGTCGGACAGGGTTTATGAGCAGTTCTTC.